A few counts support the clone carrying this T cell receptor beta chain. No antigen is known for it. The source of the sample is a study of T-cell memory formation after mild COVID-19. 5'RACE, which relied on constant-segment primers, yielded TCR alpha and TCR beta cDNA libraries carrying sample barcodes and UMIs. One entry per CDR3 protein, called by TCRdb with MiXCR from the 5' RACE reads. Among more than 400,000 distinct CDR3 sequences listed, 15% to 20% were seen once. The CDR3 is 16 amino acids. The trim removed 5 bases at V and 4 bases at J, leaving 8 bases unmatched. Germline V gene sequence: CDR1 SGHTA, CDR2 FQGNSA. Study-wide results and caveats: Clones contracting day 15 to 85 were balanced CD4/CD8; later expanders leaned CD4+. In pre-infection memory, a portion of responding clones appeared, which suggested that cross-reactive memory joined.

Input material: PBMCs or a T cell subset sorted from them (not recorded which). The origin of this receptor is an adult woman who had mild COVID-19 (a few samples of this study predate the infection). Cell type and time point are not known. The chain joins TRBV7-2 to TRBJ2-3, with 11 positions matching TRBD2. CDR3 coding DNA: TGTGCCAGCAGCACCCTAGCGGGAGGTATCGCAGATACGCAGTATTTT. This sequence encodes CASSTLAGGIADTQYF.